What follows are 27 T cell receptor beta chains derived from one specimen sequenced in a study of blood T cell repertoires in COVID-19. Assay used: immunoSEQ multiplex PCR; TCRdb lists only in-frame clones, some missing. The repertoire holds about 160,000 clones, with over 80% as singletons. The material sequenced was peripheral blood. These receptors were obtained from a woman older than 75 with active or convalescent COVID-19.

For the CDR3, the DNA is TGTGCCATCGCGAGGATTAATGAGCAGTTCTTC. Protein: CAIARINEQFF. The chain employs TRBV12-3 or TRBV12-4 and TRBJ2-1; no definite D call. CDR3 length: 11 amino acids. With 10 bases removed from V and 7 bases from J, the gap between germline ends came to 11 bases.

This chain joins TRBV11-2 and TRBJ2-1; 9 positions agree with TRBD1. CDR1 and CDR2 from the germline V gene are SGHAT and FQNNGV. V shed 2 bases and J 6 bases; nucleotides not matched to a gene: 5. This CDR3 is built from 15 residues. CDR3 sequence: CASSLQDRGVNEQFF. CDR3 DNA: TGTGCCAGCAGCTTACAGGACAGGGGCGTCAATGAGCAGTTCTTC.

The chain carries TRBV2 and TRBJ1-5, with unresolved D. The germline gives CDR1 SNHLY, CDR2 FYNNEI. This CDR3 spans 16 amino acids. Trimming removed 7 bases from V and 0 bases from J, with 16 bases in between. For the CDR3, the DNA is TGTGCCAGCACTGTGAGCCCGCCCTCTAGCAATCAGCCCCAGCATTTT. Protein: CASTVSPPSSNQPQHF.

CDR3: CASSLVGVYTEAFF. The DNA of the CDR3 is TGTGCCAGCAGCTTGGTGGGCGTATACACTGAAGCTTTCTTT. The rearrangement uses TRBV5-4 and TRBJ1-1; no clear D. The CDR3 covers 14 residues. The V and J ends lost 0 bases and 3 bases respectively, with 9 bases between them. The germline gives CDR1 SGHNT, CDR2 YYREEE (reference sequence).

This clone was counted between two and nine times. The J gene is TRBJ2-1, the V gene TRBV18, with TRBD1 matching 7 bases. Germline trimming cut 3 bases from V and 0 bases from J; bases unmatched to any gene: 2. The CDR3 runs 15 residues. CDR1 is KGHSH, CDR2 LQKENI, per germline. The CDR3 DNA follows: TGTGCCAGCTCACCGGGACAGAGCTCCTACAATGAGCAGTTCTTC. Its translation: CASSPGQSSYNEQFF. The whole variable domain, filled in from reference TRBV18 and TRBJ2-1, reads NAGVMQNPRHLVRRRGQEARLRCSPMKGHSHVYWYRQLPEEGLKFMVYLQKENIIDESGMPKERFSAEFPKEGPSILRIQQVVRGDSAAYFCASSPGQSSYNEQFFGPGTRLTVL.

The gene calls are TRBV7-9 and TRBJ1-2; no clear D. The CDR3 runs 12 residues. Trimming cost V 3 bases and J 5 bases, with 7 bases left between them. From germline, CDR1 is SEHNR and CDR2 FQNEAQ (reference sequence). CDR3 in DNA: TGTGCCAGCAGCTTGCCAGATTATGGCTACACCTTC. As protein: CASSLPDYGYTF.

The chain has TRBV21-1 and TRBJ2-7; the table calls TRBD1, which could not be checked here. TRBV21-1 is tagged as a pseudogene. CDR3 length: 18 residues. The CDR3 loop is CASSKGGTGCPHSYEQYF. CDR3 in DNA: TGTGCCAGCAGCAAAGGGGGGACAGGGTGCCCTCACTCCTACGAGCAGTACTTC.

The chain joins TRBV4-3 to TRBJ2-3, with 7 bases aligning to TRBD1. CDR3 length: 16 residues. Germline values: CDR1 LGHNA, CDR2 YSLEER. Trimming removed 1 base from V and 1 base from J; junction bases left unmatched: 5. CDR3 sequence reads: CASSQATGLGTDTQYF. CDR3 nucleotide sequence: TGCGCCAGCAGCCAAGCGACAGGGTTGGGCACAGATACGCAGTATTTT.

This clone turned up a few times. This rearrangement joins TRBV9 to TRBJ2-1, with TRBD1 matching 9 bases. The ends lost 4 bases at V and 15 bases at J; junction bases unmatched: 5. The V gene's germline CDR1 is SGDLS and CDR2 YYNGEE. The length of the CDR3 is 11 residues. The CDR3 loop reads CASSTGTGLFF. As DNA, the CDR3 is TGTGCCAGCAGCACCGGGACAGGGCTGTTCTTC.

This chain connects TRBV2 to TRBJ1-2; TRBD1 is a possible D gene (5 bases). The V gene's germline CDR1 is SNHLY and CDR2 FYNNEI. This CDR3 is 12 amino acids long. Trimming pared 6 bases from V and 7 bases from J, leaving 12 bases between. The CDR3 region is CASSLTAAGYTF. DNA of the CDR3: TGTGCCAGCAGCTTGACAGCCGCTGGCTACACCTTC.

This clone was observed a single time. CDR3: CASSQTGGLVGNEQFF. For the CDR3, the DNA is TGTGCCAGCAGCCAAACAGGGGGCCTGGTGGGCAATGAGCAGTTCTTC. The chain joins TRBV3-1 (or the pseudogene TRBV3-2) to TRBJ2-1, with 9 nucleotides matching TRBD1. Germline assignment: CDR1 LGHDT and CDR2 YNNKEL (reference sequence). The CDR3 is 16 amino acids. V trimming: 2 bases; J trimming: 6 bases; junction bases outside the gene matches: 8.

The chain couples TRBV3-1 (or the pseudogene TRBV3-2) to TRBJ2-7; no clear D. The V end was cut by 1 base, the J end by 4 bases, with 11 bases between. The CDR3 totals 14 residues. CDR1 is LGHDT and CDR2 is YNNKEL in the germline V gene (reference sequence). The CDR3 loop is CASSQGSGAYEQYF. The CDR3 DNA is TGTGCCAGCAGCCAAGGTTCGGGTGCTTACGAGCAGTACTTC.

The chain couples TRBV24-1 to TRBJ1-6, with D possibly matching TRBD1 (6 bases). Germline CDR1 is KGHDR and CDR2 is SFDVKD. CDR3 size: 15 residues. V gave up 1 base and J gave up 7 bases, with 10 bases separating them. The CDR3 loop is CATSDFKGVNSPLHF. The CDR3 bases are TGTGCCACCAGTGATTTCAAGGGGGTAAATTCACCCCTCCACTTT.

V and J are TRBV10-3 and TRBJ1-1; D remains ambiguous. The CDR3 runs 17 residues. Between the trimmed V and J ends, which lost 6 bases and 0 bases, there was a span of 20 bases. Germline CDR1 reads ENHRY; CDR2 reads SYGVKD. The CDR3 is CAISPGQSVIMNTEAFF. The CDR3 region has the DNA TGTGCCATCAGCCCTGGCCAGTCCGTCATCATGAACACTGAAGCTTTCTTT.

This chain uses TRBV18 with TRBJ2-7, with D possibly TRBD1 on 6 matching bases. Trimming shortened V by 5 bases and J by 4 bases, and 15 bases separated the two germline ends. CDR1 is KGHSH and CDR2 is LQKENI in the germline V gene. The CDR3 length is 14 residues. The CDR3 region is CASSNYRVAYEQYF. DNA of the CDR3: TGTGCCAGCTCAAACTACAGGGTTGCGTACGAGCAGTACTTC.

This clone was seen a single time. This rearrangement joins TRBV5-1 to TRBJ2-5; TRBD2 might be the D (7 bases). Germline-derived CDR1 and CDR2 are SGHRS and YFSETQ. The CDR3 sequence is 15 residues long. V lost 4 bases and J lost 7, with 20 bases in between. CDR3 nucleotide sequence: TGCGCCAGCAGCGATGGCGGGGGCCATTCTTTGACCCAGTACTTC. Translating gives CASSDGGGHSLTQYF.

CDR3 protein: CASTNGGFGGYTF. CDR3 nucleotides: TGTGCCAGCACCAATGGGGGGTTTGGTGGCTACACCTTC. The rearrangement joins TRBV6-5 to TRBJ1-2; the D gene is possibly TRBD1 (5 bases). Trimming shortened V by 7 bases and J by 7 bases, and 16 bases separated the two germline ends. The CDR3 runs to 13 residues. Looked up from germline, CDR1 is MNHEY and CDR2 is SVGAGI.

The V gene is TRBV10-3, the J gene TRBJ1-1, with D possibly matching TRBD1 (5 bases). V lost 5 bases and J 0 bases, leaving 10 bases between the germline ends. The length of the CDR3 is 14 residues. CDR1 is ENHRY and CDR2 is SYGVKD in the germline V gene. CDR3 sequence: CAISITGMNTEAFF. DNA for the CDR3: TGTGCCATCAGTATAACAGGCATGAACACTGAAGCTTTCTTT.

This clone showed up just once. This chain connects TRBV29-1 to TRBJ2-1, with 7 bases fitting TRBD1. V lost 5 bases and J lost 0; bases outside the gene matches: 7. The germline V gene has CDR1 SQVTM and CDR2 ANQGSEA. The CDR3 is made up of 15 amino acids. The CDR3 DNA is TGCAGCGTTCCCCGGGGACAGAGCTCCTACAATGAGCAGTTCTTC. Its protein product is CSVPRGQSSYNEQFF.

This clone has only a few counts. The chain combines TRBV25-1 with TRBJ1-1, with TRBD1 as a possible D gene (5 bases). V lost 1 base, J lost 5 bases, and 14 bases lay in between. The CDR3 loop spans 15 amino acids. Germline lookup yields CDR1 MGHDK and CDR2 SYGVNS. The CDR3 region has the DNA TGTGCCAGCAGTGAATCGGGGGGAAGTAGGACTGAAGCTTTCTTT. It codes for CASSESGGSRTEAFF.

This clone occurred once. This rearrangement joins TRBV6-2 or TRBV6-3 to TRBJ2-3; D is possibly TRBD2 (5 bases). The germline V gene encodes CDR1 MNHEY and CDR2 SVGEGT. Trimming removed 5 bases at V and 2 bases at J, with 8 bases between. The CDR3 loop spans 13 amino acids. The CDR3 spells CASSDYTTDTQYF. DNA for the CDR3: TGTGCCAGCAGTGACTACACCACAGATACGCAGTATTTT.

CDR3 loop: CASRGQVNYGYTF. CDR3 bases: TGTGCCAGTAGGGGACAAGTCAACTATGGCTACACCTTC. This chain joins TRBV19 and TRBJ1-2; maybe TRBD1 (6 bases). Germline V lookup: CDR1 LNHDA, CDR2 SQIVND (reference sequence). This CDR3 is 13 amino acids long. V lost 6 bases, J lost 2 bases, and 10 bases lay in between.

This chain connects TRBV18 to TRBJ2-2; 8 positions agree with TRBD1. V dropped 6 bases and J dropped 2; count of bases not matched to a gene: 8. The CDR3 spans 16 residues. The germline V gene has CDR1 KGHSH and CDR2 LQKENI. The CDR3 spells CASSLGQVINTGELFF. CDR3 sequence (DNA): TGTGCCAGCTCCCTGGGACAGGTTATCAACACCGGGGAGCTGTTTTTT.

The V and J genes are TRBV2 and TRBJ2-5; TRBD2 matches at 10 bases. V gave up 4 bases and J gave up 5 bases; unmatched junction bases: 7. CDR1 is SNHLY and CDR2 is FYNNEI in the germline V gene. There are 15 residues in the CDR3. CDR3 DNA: TGTGCCAGCAGTGTAATAGCGGGGGGACTGGAGACCCAGTACTTC. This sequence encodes CASSVIAGGLETQYF. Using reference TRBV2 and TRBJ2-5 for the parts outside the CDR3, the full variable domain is EPEVTQTPSHQVTQMGQEVILRCVPISNHLYFYWYRQILGQKVEFLVSFYNNEISEKSEIFDDQFSVERPDGSNFTLKIRSTKLEDSAMYFCASSVIAGGLETQYFGPGTRLLVL.

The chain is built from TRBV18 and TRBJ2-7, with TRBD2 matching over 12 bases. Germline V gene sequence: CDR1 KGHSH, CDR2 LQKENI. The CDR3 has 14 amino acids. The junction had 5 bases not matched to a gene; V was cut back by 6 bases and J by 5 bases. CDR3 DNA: TGTGCCAGCTCCCTAGCGGGGGGGTCAAACGAGCAGTACTTC. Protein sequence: CASSLAGGSNEQYF.

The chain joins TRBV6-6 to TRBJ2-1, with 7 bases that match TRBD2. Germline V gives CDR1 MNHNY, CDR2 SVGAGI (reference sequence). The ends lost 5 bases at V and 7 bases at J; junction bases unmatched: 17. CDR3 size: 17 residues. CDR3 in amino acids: CASSPRQGGGPGNEQFF. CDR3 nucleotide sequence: TGTGCCAGCAGTCCCCGTCAGGGCGGGGGTCCGGGGAATGAGCAGTTCTTC.

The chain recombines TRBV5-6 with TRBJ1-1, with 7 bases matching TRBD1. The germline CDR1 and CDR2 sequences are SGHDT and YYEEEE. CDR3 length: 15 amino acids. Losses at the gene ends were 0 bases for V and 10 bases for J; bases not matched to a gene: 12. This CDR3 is CASSLAQGFGGGAFF. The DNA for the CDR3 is TGTGCCAGCAGCTTGGCACAGGGGTTTGGAGGGGGAGCTTTCTTT.